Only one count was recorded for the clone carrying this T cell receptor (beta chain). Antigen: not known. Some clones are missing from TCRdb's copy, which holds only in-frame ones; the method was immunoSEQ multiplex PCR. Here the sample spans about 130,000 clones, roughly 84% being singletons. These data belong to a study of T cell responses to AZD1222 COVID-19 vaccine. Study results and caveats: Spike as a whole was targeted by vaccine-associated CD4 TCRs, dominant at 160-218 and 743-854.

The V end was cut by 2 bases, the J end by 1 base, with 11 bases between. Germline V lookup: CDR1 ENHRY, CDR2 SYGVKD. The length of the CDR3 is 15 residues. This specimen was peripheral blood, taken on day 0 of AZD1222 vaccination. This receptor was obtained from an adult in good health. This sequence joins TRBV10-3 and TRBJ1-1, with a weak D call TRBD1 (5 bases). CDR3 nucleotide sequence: TGTGCCATCAGTGAGGGGGGTTTAAGGAACACTGAAGCTTTCTTT. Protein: CAISEGGLRNTEAFF.